Each of the 11 T cell receptor beta chains below was sequenced from the same sample in a study of shared clonotypes between healthy human individuals. Profiled with immunoSEQ multiplex PCR; TCRdb holds only in-frame clones, not every one. The profile shows 2 million to 2.5 million clones, approximately 96% of them singletons. The material sequenced was naive CD4+ T cells sorted from blood. The sample's subset: CD45RA+ positively selected. Every receptor here comes from a man aged 18 to 29 in good health.

Here the CDR3 DNA reads TGTGCCAGCAGCTGGGCAGGGGGCCAGTTTAACTATGGCTACACCTTC. It yields the protein CASSWAGGQFNYGYTF. The rearrangement links TRBV5-4 to TRBJ1-2; 8 bases agree with TRBD1. Germline loops: CDR1 SGHNT, CDR2 YYREEE (reference sequence). Trimming cost V 3 bases and J 1 base; bases outside gene matches: 8. The CDR3 totals 16 residues.

The genes are TRBV5-4 and TRBJ1-4; D call uncertain. The CDR3 is 14 residues long. Germline V CDR1 and CDR2: SGHNT, YYREEE (reference sequence). The V gene lost 0 bases and the J gene lost 3 bases, with 6 bases spanning the gap. The CDR3 coding sequence is TGTGCCAGCAGCTTGGCCCAGGCTAATGAAAAACTGTTTTTT. Its translation is CASSLAQANEKLFF.

As concerns this clone: Other DNA sequences from this sample encode an identical CDR3 as well. The chain uses TRBV5-1 and TRBJ2-2; D unresolved. The CDR3 consists of 15 residues. The V end lost 0 bases, the J end lost 2 bases, and 8 bases lay between the germline ends. The germline gives CDR1 SGHRS, CDR2 YFSETQ. The CDR3: CASSLGHRNTGELFF. The CDR3 coding sequence is TGCGCCAGCAGCTTGGGACACCGAAACACCGGGGAGCTGTTTTTT.

The rearrangement uses TRBV5-6 and TRBJ1-1, with D unresolved. V lost 0 bases to trimming and J lost 6 bases, with 9 bases between them. Germline V gene data show CDR1 as SGHDT and CDR2 as YYEEEE. This CDR3 spans 13 amino acids. The CDR3 loop reads CASSLGGQPEAFF. DNA for the CDR3: TGTGCCAGCAGCTTGGGAGGTCAGCCTGAAGCTTTCTTT. The whole variable domain, remainder taken from reference TRBV5-6 and TRBJ1-1, is DAGVTQSPTHLIKTRGQQVTLRCSPKSGHDTVSWYQQALGQGPQFIFQYYEEEERQRGNFPDRFSGHQFPNYSSELNVNALLLGDSALYLCASSLGGQPEAFFGQGTRLTVV.

Comments on this clone: The sample carries other DNA sequences with the same CDR3. The chain combines TRBV5-1 with TRBJ2-7, with 11 bases that match TRBD2. Per germline, CDR1 SGHRS and CDR2 YFSETQ. The CDR3 contains 15 residues. The trim removed 0 bases at V and 4 bases at J, leaving 3 bases unmatched. This CDR3 reads CASSLGLAGIYEQYF. DNA for the CDR3: TGCGCCAGCAGCTTGGGACTAGCGGGGATATACGAGCAGTACTTC.

In its sample, this clone was seen once. This chain joins TRBV5-1 and TRBJ1-3; D gene unclear. Germline CDR1 and CDR2: SGHRS and YFSETQ. The CDR3 consists of 15 residues. V lost 5 bases and J 6 bases, leaving 18 bases between the germline ends. The CDR3 protein is CASRPLDRLTNTIYF. Here the CDR3 DNA reads TGCGCCAGCAGGCCCCTCGACCGATTAACAAACACCATATATTTT.

Concerning this clone: Additional DNA sequences in this sample encode the identical CDR3. The chain uses TRBV30 and TRBJ2-3, with D hard to call. In germline, CDR1 is GTSNPN, CDR2 SVGIG (reference sequence). The CDR3 extends over 14 amino acids. V was cut by 0 bases and J by 0 bases, with 7 bases left in between. This CDR3 reads CAWSVPGSTDTQYF. The CDR3 region has the DNA TGTGCCTGGAGTGTACCCGGAAGCACAGATACGCAGTATTTT.

The chain uses TRBV30 and TRBJ1-1, with no clear D. V lost 5 bases to trimming and J lost 0 bases, with 22 bases between them. Germline V gene sequence: CDR1 GTSNPN, CDR2 SVGIG (reference sequence). This CDR3 has 17 amino acids. CDR3 in DNA: TGTGCCTGGTCTAAGGGTACAGCACATCTCATGAACACTGAAGCTTTCTTT. Translating gives CAWSKGTAHLMNTEAFF.

The chain joins TRBV5-6 to TRBJ2-3, with 12 bases matching TRBD2. In germline, CDR1 is SGHDT, CDR2 YYEEEE. This CDR3 has 17 residues. J lost 4 bases, V lost 3 bases, and 9 bases had no gene match. The CDR3 loop reads CASSYRTSGRSADTQYF. The CDR3 DNA reads TGTGCCAGCAGCTACCGTACTAGCGGGAGGAGCGCAGATACGCAGTATTTT.

J is TRBJ2-2 and V is TRBV30; D possibly corresponds to TRBD2 (7 bases). The CDR3 loop spans 15 amino acids. From germline, CDR1 is GTSNPN and CDR2 SVGIG (reference sequence). V dropped 3 bases and J dropped 7 bases, with 18 bases sitting between them. Written as DNA, the CDR3 is TGTGCCTGGAGGGGCGGGGGCCGCCATAACGGGGAGCTGTTTTTT. Its translation is CAWRGGGRHNGELFF.

This chain's CDR3 is CAWSPAGLIYNEQFF. The CDR3 coding sequence is TGTGCCTGGAGTCCAGCGGGGTTGATCTACAATGAGCAGTTCTTC. The J gene is TRBJ2-1, the V gene TRBV30, with 7 bases lining up with TRBD2. V was clipped by 2 bases and J by 3 bases; unmatched bases: 7. This CDR3 has 15 residues. Germline CDR1 GTSNPN, CDR2 SVGIG (reference sequence).